The 8 T cell receptor beta chains below were found in one sample sequenced in a study of response to subunit inactivated influenza vaccine. MiXCR was run by TCRdb on the RT-PCR reads, yielding one entry per CDR3 protein. The sample lists approximately 230,000 distinct CDR3 sequences; 9% to 15% were seen once. Material: non-naive T cells sorted from PBMCs, obtained 14 to 15 days before vaccination. These receptors all come from a man between 50 and 59 years old who received an inactivated influenza vaccine.

The chain employs TRBV12-3 or TRBV12-4 and TRBJ1-2; 9 bases are a match to TRBD1. This CDR3 comprises 19 residues. With 11 bases clipped from V and 3 bases from J, the junction kept 25 bases outside the gene matches. The CDR3 DNA reads as TGTGCCTTCAGTTTGGGGGCCGCCACTGGGACAGGGAGGGACTATGGCTACACCTTC. Protein sequence: CAFSLGAATGTGRDYGYTF.

V and J are TRBV6-2 or TRBV6-3 and TRBJ2-5; 9 bases match TRBD2. With V trimmed by 2 bases and J by 6 bases, 4 bases remained unmatched. The CDR3 is 14 residues long. Germline V gene data show CDR1 as MNHEY and CDR2 as SVGEGT. CDR3 loop: CASSYSSGGKTQYF. For the CDR3, the DNA is TGTGCCAGCAGTTACAGTAGCGGGGGAAAGACCCAGTACTTC.

This clonotype occurred a few times. V and J are TRBV20-1 and TRBJ2-3, with a possible D match to TRBD1 (6 bases). V lost 2 bases and J lost 2, with 20 bases in between. The CDR3 covers 17 residues. Germline CDR1 DFQATT, CDR2 SNEGSKA (reference sequence). CDR3 amino acids: CSARLRDYRAFTDTQYF. CDR3 bases: TGCAGTGCTAGACTACGAGATTACAGGGCTTTCACAGATACGCAGTATTTT.

V gene TRBV20-1 combines with J gene TRBJ1-5, with TRBD1 matching 9 bases. V lost 5 bases and J lost 4; bases outside the gene matches: 12. The germline V gene encodes CDR1 DFQATT and CDR2 SNEGSKA (reference sequence). The CDR3 has 16 amino acids. CDR3 in amino acids: CSAPEGTGSLNQPQHF. The CDR3 coding sequence is TGCAGTGCTCCAGAAGGGACAGGGAGCTTGAATCAGCCCCAGCATTTT.

This clonotype was detected only a few times. The rearrangement links TRBV20-1 to TRBJ2-5, with TRBD2 as a possible D gene (5 bases). CDR1 DFQATT and CDR2 SNEGSKA come from the germline V gene (reference sequence). This CDR3 region has 13 residues. With 3 bases removed from V and 2 bases from J, the gap between germline ends came to 10 bases. The CDR3 DNA reads TGCAGTGCTAGTGGAGGTAGTCAAGAGACCCAGTACTTC. Residues: CSASGGSQETQYF.

The chain is built from TRBV7-9 and TRBJ2-5, with D perhaps TRBD2 (7 bases). The CDR3 runs 13 residues. The germline gives CDR1 SEHNR, CDR2 FQNEAQ (reference sequence). Between the trimmed V and J ends, which lost 5 bases and 5 bases, there was a span of 12 bases. In nucleotides, the CDR3 is TGTGCCAGCAGCACAGGGAGGGGGGAGACCCAGTACTTC. Protein sequence: CASSTGRGETQYF.

This clonotype turned up a few times. The chain is built from TRBV10-3 and TRBJ1-4, with 7 bases identical to TRBD1. V gave up 3 bases and J gave up 4 bases; unmatched junction bases: 2. The CDR3 is 14 residues long. The germline CDR1 and CDR2 sequences are ENHRY and SYGVKD. The CDR3 region is CAISEGQVNEKLFF. The CDR3 coding sequence is TGTGCCATCAGTGAAGGACAGGTTAATGAAAAACTGTTTTTT.

CDR3 DNA: TGCAGTGCTAGAGCCGATGAGCAGTTCTTC. It encodes CSARADEQFF. The chain employs TRBV20-1 and TRBJ2-1; D is ambiguous. The germline CDR1 and CDR2 sequences are DFQATT and SNEGSKA (reference sequence). The CDR3 extends over 10 amino acids. Trimming took off 1 base at V and 8 bases at J, with 3 bases between the two ends.